This TCR beta chain was identified in a study of control samples from healthy donors and cancer patients. Libraries were prepared by immunoSEQ multiplex PCR; TCRdb keeps only in-frame clonotypes and omits some of them. The sample includes roughly 80,000 clones, about nine tenths of them seen just once. The germline gives CDR1 MDHEN, CDR2 SYDVKM. The CDR3 is 14 residues long. V was clipped by 2 bases and J by 2 bases; unmatched bases: 3. The material sequenced was blood. The V gene is TRBV28, the J gene TRBJ2-7, with 7 bases lining up with TRBD1. This receptor was identified in a man aged 45 to 65 in good health. The CDR3 loop reads CASSLTGQAYEQYF. CDR3 sequence (DNA): TGTGCCAGCAGTTTAACTGGACAGGCCTACGAGCAGTACTTC.